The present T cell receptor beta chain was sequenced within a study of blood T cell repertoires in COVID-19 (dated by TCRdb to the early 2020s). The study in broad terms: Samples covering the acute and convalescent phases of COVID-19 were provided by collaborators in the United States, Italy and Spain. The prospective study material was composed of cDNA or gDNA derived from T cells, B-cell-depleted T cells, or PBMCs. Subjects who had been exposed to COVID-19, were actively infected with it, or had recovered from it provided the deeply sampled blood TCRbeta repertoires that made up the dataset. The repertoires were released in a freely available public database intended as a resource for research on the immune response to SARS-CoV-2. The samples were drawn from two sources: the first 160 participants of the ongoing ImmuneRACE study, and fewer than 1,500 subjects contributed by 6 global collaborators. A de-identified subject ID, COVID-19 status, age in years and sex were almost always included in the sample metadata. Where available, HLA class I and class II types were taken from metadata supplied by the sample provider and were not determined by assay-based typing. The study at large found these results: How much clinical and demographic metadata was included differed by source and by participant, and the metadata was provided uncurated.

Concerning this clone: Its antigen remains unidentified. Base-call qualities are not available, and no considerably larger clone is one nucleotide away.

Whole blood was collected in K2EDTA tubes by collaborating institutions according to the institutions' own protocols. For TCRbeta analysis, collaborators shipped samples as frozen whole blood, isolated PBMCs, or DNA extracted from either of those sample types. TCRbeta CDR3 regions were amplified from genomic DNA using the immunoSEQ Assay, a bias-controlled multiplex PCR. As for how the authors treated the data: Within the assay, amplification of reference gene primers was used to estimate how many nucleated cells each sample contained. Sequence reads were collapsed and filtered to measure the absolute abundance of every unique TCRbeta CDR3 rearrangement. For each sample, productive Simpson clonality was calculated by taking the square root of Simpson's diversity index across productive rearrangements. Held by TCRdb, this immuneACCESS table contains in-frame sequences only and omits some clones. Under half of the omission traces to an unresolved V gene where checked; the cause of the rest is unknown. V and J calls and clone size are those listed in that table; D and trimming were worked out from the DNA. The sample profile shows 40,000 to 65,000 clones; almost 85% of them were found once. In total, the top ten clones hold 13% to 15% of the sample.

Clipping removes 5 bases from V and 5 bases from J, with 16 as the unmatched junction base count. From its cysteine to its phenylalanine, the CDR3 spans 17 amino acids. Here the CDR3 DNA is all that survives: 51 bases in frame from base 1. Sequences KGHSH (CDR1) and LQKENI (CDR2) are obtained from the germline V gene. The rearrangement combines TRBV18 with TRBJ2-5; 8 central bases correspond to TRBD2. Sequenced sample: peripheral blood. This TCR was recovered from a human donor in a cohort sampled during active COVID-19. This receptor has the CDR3 CASSTGPSGPEGETQYF. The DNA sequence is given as TGTGCCAGCTCAACCGGACCTAGCGGGCCCGAGGGGGAGACCCAGTACTTC.